The 23 T cell receptor beta chains below come from one sample, sequenced in a study of blood T cell repertoires in COVID-19. Profiling relied on immunoSEQ multiplex PCR, and the TCRdb table lists in-frame clones only, not all of them. The table records some 150,000 clones, 80% to 90% of them present only once. Sequenced input: peripheral blood. The origin of the receptors is a woman aged 50 to 60 with acute or convalescent COVID-19.

The chain couples TRBV23-1 to TRBJ1-2; perhaps TRBD1 as D (6 bases). TRBV23-1 is assigned to the ORF class and has an uncertain function. V lost 0 bases to trimming and J lost 3 bases, with 8 bases between them. This CDR3 comprises 14 residues. CDR3 sequence reads: CASSQSSGDYGYTF. CDR3 DNA sequence: TGCGCCAGCAGTCAATCGTCAGGGGACTATGGCTACACCTTC.

The V call is TRBV3-1 (or the pseudogene TRBV3-2), the J call TRBJ2-2; perhaps TRBD2 as D (5 bases). The CDR3 spans 18 residues. The V end was cut by 1 base, the J end by 1 base, with 16 bases between. Germline CDR1 reads LGHDT; CDR2 reads YNNKEL (reference sequence). The CDR3 region is CASSQGPSIIMNTGELFF. DNA for the CDR3: TGTGCCAGCAGCCAAGGCCCTAGCATAATTATGAACACCGGGGAGCTGTTTTTT.

The V gene is TRBV30, the J gene TRBJ2-4; possible D gene TRBD2, 5 bases. V was pared by 2 bases and J by 0 bases, with 11 bases between. The CDR3 totals 15 residues. Looked up from germline, CDR1 is GTSNPN and CDR2 is SVGIG (reference sequence). The CDR3 spells CAWSIMGVAKNIQYF. For the CDR3, the DNA is TGTGCCTGGAGTATAATGGGAGTAGCCAAAAACATTCAGTACTTC.

The chain is built from TRBV7-8 and TRBJ1-2; TRBD1 matches at 8 bases. The CDR3 consists of 14 residues. Per germline, CDR1 SGHVS and CDR2 FQNEAQ. Trimming cost V 2 bases and J 6 bases; bases outside gene matches: 5. The CDR3 sequence is CASSLSRGQNGYTF. The DNA of the CDR3 is TGTGCCAGCAGCTTAAGCAGGGGGCAGAATGGCTACACCTTC.

CDR3 sequence reads: CASSFRQATDTQYF. CDR3 DNA: TGTGCCAGCAGTTTTCGACAGGCCACAGATACGCAGTATTTT. This chain uses TRBV28 with TRBJ2-3; tentatively, D is TRBD1 (6 bases). V dropped 3 bases and J dropped 2 bases, with 9 bases sitting between them. Germline CDR1 is MDHEN and CDR2 is SYDVKM. The CDR3 runs 14 residues. Complete variable domain (other parts from reference TRBV28 and TRBJ2-3): DVKVTQSSRYLVKRTGEKVFLECVQDMDHENMFWYRQDPGLGLRLIYFSYDVKMKEKGDIPEGYSVSREKKERFSLILESASTNQTSMYLCASSFRQATDTQYFGPGTRLTVL.

The chain joins TRBV4-2 to TRBJ2-2, with 8 bases that match TRBD2. This CDR3 region has 17 residues. Germline V lookup: CDR1 LGHNA, CDR2 YNFKEQ. V lost 0 bases, J lost 4 bases, and 7 bases stayed unmatched. CDR3 coding DNA: TGTGCCAGCAGCCAAGATGGGTTAGCGGGGTTCACCGGGGAGCTGTTTTTT. This gives the protein CASSQDGLAGFTGELFF.

This chain links TRBV6-5 with TRBJ2-2; D gene unclear. This CDR3 region has 13 residues. Trimming cost V 4 bases and J 5 bases, with 8 bases left between them. Germline V gene lookup returns CDR1 MNHEY and CDR2 SVGAGI. The CDR3 DNA sequence: TGTGCCAGCAGTTTCCCCGGGACCGGGGAGCTGTTTTTT. It codes for CASSFPGTGELFF.

This sequence joins TRBV5-1 and TRBJ2-3, with D perhaps TRBD1 (6 bases). Germline V CDR1 and CDR2: SGHRS, YFSETQ. With 7 bases removed from V and 6 bases from J, the gap between germline ends came to 15 bases. The CDR3 runs to 13 residues. The CDR3 region has the DNA TGCGCCAGCGGCACAAACAGGGTCGATACGCAGTATTTT. Its translation is CASGTNRVDTQYF.

The J gene is TRBJ2-7, the V gene TRBV4-1; weak D call: TRBD1 (5 bases). The V gene's germline CDR1 is MGHRA and CDR2 YSYEKL. V was shortened by 1 base and J by 2 bases, with 18 bases between the two germline ends. The CDR3 extends over 17 amino acids. CDR3 in amino acids: CASSQVFPGLTTYEQYF. The CDR3 nucleotides are TGCGCCAGCAGCCAAGTCTTTCCAGGGCTGACCACCTACGAGCAGTACTTC.

The chain combines TRBV4-2 with TRBJ2-1, with D perhaps matching TRBD1 (7 bases). V lost 0 bases, J lost 7 bases, and 13 bases lay in between. The CDR3 is 15 amino acids. CDR1 is LGHNA and CDR2 is YNFKEQ in the germline V gene. As DNA, the CDR3 is TGTGCCAGCAGCCAAGATCAATCAGGGGGGAATGAGCAGTTCTTC. Amino acid sequence: CASSQDQSGGNEQFF.

The CDR3 DNA reads as TGTGCCACCAGTGACTCCGTGGGGGGTGCTAATGAAAAACTGTTTTTT. This codes for CATSDSVGGANEKLFF. The chain recombines TRBV24-1 with TRBJ1-4; a possible D gene is TRBD1 (5 bases). The V end lost 4 bases, the J end lost 3 bases, and 14 bases lay between the germline ends. The CDR3 runs 16 residues. Germline-derived CDR1 and CDR2 are KGHDR and SFDVKD.

The chain employs TRBV27 and TRBJ2-1, with 7 bases aligning to TRBD1. J lost 3 bases, V lost 8 bases, and 10 bases had no gene match. This CDR3 contains 15 residues. The V gene's germline CDR1 is MNHEY and CDR2 SMNVEV (reference sequence). The chain's CDR3 is CASLTGSSGYNEQFF. As DNA, the CDR3 is TGTGCCAGCCTGACAGGGTCGTCGGGCTACAATGAGCAGTTCTTC.

This clone was seen a handful of times. The chain's CDR3 is CASSLAGVKETQYF. The CDR3 DNA follows: TGTGCCAGCAGCTTAGCCGGGGTGAAAGAGACCCAGTACTTC. The chain couples TRBV7-2 to TRBJ2-5; weak D call: TRBD2 (5 bases). Germline CDR1 is SGHTA and CDR2 is FQGNSA. The CDR3 is 14 amino acids. Between the trimmed V and J ends, which lost 0 bases and 3 bases, there was a span of 8 bases.

The chain is built from TRBV7-9 and TRBJ1-2; 8 bases line up with TRBD1. V was clipped by 5 bases and J by 2 bases; unmatched bases: 4. The CDR3 covers 14 residues. CDR1 is SEHNR and CDR2 is FQNEAQ in the germline V gene (reference sequence). This CDR3 reads CASSPGQGNYGYTF. In DNA, the CDR3 is TGTGCCAGCAGCCCAGGACAGGGAAACTATGGCTACACCTTC.

The chain employs TRBV7-3 and TRBJ2-5; TRBD2 is a possible D gene (6 bases). CDR3 length: 15 residues. In germline, CDR1 is SGHTA, CDR2 FQGTGA. Trimming took off 0 bases at V and 6 bases at J, with 14 bases between the two ends. The CDR3 region has the DNA TGTGCCAGCAGCTTAACAGGGACTCATGGGCAGACCCAGTACTTC. This codes for CASSLTGTHGQTQYF.

This clone was found many times. CDR3 sequence: CASSSSVDGELFF. The CDR3, as DNA: TGTGCCAGCAGCTCTAGCGTAGACGGGGAGCTGTTTTTT. The chain joins TRBV7-2 to TRBJ2-2, with D possibly being TRBD2 (6 bases). Germline V gene data show CDR1 as SGHTA and CDR2 as FQGNSA. V dropped 4 bases and J dropped 7 bases, with 10 bases sitting between them. The length of the CDR3 is 13 residues.

The V gene is TRBV25-1, the J gene TRBJ1-6; 7 bases agree with TRBD1. After removal of 3 bases from V and 8 bases from J, the junction contained 7 bases not matched to a gene. The length of the CDR3 is 15 residues. Germline CDR1 and CDR2: MGHDK and SYGVNS. The CDR3 sequence: CASSDLPGGDSPLHF. The DNA of the CDR3 is TGTGCCAGCAGTGATTTACCAGGGGGTGATTCACCCCTCCACTTT.

J is TRBJ2-3 and V is TRBV28; 9 bases map to TRBD2. The CDR3 loop spans 15 amino acids. V dropped 5 bases and J dropped 2; count of bases not matched to a gene: 5. Germline lookup yields CDR1 MDHEN and CDR2 SYDVKM. DNA of the CDR3: TGTGCCAGCAGTCATCGCGGGAGGGCCACAGATACGCAGTATTTT. Residues: CASSHRGRATDTQYF.

The rearrangement uses TRBV4-3 and TRBJ1-3, with a possible D match to TRBD1 (5 bases). Trimming left V 1 base short and J 0 bases short, with 7 bases between. There are 15 residues in the CDR3. Germline CDR1 LGHNA, CDR2 YSLEER. CDR3 DNA sequence: TGCGCCAGCAGCCAAGGACAGACCTCTGGAAACACCATATATTTT. Encoded protein: CASSQGQTSGNTIYF.

This chain connects TRBV10-3 to TRBJ2-7; 8 nucleotides align to TRBD1. Trimming removed 0 bases from V and 1 base from J; junction bases left unmatched: 8. The CDR3 covers 17 residues. The germline V gene encodes CDR1 ENHRY and CDR2 SYGVKD. DNA for the CDR3: TGTGCCATCAGTGAGTCGCTCCGGGACAGGACATCCTACGAGCAGTACTTC. It yields the protein CAISESLRDRTSYEQYF.

This chain connects TRBV6-2 or TRBV6-3 to TRBJ2-1, with D unresolved. The CDR3 runs to 16 residues. V lost 0 bases, J lost 2 bases, and 11 bases lay in between. Germline values: CDR1 MNHEY, CDR2 SVGEGT. CDR3 sequence: CASSYSTGLPYNEQFF. The CDR3 nucleotides read TGTGCCAGCAGTTACTCGACGGGTCTTCCCTACAATGAGCAGTTCTTC.

CDR3 amino acids: CSVEVQDPRNTGELFF. CDR3 DNA: TGCAGCGTTGAAGTACAGGACCCTAGGAACACCGGGGAGCTGTTTTTT. This chain connects TRBV29-1 to TRBJ2-2, with a tentative D call TRBD1 (5 bases). Trimming stripped 1 base from V and 1 base from J, with 13 bases between. This CDR3 comprises 16 residues. The germline V gene encodes CDR1 SQVTM and CDR2 ANQGSEA.

This sequence joins TRBV3-1 (or the pseudogene TRBV3-2) and TRBJ1-2; 11 bases fit TRBD1. V gave up 4 bases and J gave up 4 bases; unmatched junction bases: 8. Looked up from germline, CDR1 is LGHDT and CDR2 is YNNKEL (reference sequence). This CDR3 is 16 amino acids long. The CDR3 protein is CASSRYGQGAVYGYTF. In nucleotides, the CDR3 is TGTGCCAGCAGCCGATACGGACAGGGGGCGGTCTATGGCTACACCTTC.